The 11 T cell receptor beta chains below all came from one sample that was sequenced in a study of blood T cells in healthy people across ages. It was with a sample-barcoded 5' primer and a J-beta primer mix that a second PCR of roughly 7 to 11 cycles was run. TCRdb processed the 5' RACE reads anew with MiXCR; each CDR3 protein has one entry. The table lists roughly 1.7 million distinct CDR3 sequences, around 35% of them singletons, with about 10% in the top ten. The specimen was blood. The receptors were gathered from a woman aged 25 to 45 in good health.

A few counts support this clonotype. V gene TRBV10-2 combines with J gene TRBJ1-2, with a tentative D call TRBD1 (6 bases). V shed 2 bases and J shed 7 bases, with 11 bases lying between them. In germline, CDR1 is WSHSY, CDR2 SAAADI. CDR3 length: 13 amino acids. CDR3: CASSEPGTFGYTF. The DNA of the CDR3 is TGCGCCAGCAGTGAGCCCGGGACATTTGGCTACACCTTC.

In its sample, this clonotype was seen a few times. This chain joins TRBV6-2 or TRBV6-3 and TRBJ1-1; D is uncertain. Germline CDR1 and CDR2: MNHEY and SVGEGT. V was trimmed by 6 bases and J by 2 bases, leaving 10 bases between them. The CDR3 loop spans 13 amino acids. Here the CDR3 DNA reads TGTGCCAGCAGAGGAAGGGCTAACACTGAAGCTTTCTTT. Amino acids: CASRGRANTEAFF.

The rearrangement uses TRBV3-1 and TRBJ1-5, with D possibly being TRBD1 (5 bases). The CDR3 is 14 residues long. V lost 4 bases, J lost 4 bases, and 11 bases lay in between. Germline CDR1 LGHDT, CDR2 YNNKEL (reference sequence). The CDR3 DNA follows: TGTGCCAGCAGCCTTGGGACGGAGAATCAGCCCCAGCATTTT. As protein: CASSLGTENQPQHF.

Remarks on this clonotype: One end of the junction fails to match germline, which may point to a read error. The J gene is TRBJ1-5, the V gene TRBV28; D is unresolved. CDR1 and CDR2 (germline): MDHEN, SYDVKM. CDR3 length: 14 residues. As DNA, the CDR3 is TGCGCCAGCAGTTTCAACCCCTTTAATCAGCCCCAGCATTTT. Translating gives CASSFNPFNQPQHF.

This clonotype has just a few counts. V gene TRBV4-1 combines with J gene TRBJ2-3, with 9 bases lining up with TRBD2. The CDR3 is 17 residues long. J was trimmed by 6 bases and V by 4 bases; bases with no gene match: 14. Germline CDR1 and CDR2: MGHRA and YSYEKL. CDR3 nucleotide sequence: TGCGCCAGCAGCCGTCGTTCGGGCGGGGGGGCCTCGGATACGCAGTATTTT. Encoded protein: CASSRRSGGGASDTQYF.

The genes are TRBV20-1 and TRBJ2-7; 9 nucleotides agree with TRBD2. The CDR3 is 16 residues long. Losses at the gene ends were 2 bases for V and 4 bases for J; bases not matched to a gene: 12. Per germline, CDR1 DFQATT and CDR2 SNEGSKA (reference sequence). CDR3 residues: CSARNLAGLGSYEQYF. CDR3 nucleotides: TGCAGTGCTAGAAACCTAGCGGGACTAGGCTCGTACGAGCAGTACTTC.

The chain uses TRBV30 and TRBJ1-5; no clear D gene. Per germline, CDR1 GTSNPN and CDR2 SVGIG (reference sequence). The CDR3 has 13 amino acids. V was clipped by 5 bases and J by 2 bases, with 10 bases between them. The CDR3 region is CAWGIVGNQPQHF. CDR3 DNA sequence: TGTGCCTGGGGGATCGTGGGCAATCAGCCCCAGCATTTT.

V gene TRBV18 combines with J gene TRBJ2-5; 9 nucleotides match TRBD2. CDR1 KGHSH and CDR2 LQKENI come from the germline V gene. Trimming cost V 6 bases and J 2 bases; bases outside gene matches: 7. This CDR3 contains 15 residues. CDR3 protein: CASSFAGGRQETQYF. The CDR3 coding sequence is TGTGCCAGCTCCTTTGCGGGAGGGCGGCAAGAGACCCAGTACTTC.

The chain joins TRBV2 to TRBJ1-5; no reliable D call. Germline CDR1 SNHLY, CDR2 FYNNEI. The CDR3 is 13 amino acids. Trimming left V 3 bases short and J 4 bases short, with 7 bases between. The CDR3 loop reads CASSDDQNQPQHF. In nucleotides, the CDR3 is TGTGCCAGCAGTGATGACCAAAATCAGCCCCAGCATTTT.

This clonotype was found a few times. The rearrangement joins TRBV28 to TRBJ1-5; D uncertain. This CDR3 is 14 amino acids long. V gave up 7 bases and J gave up 6 bases, with 16 bases separating them. The germline V gene encodes CDR1 MDHEN and CDR2 SYDVKM. CDR3: CASTPAELTQPQHF. The CDR3 region has the DNA TGTGCCAGCACCCCGGCGGAGCTTACTCAGCCCCAGCATTTT.

This clonotype came up a few times. The genes are TRBV28 and TRBJ2-4; 9 bases fit TRBD1. The CDR3 sequence is 15 residues long. The germline V gene has CDR1 MDHEN and CDR2 SYDVKM. The trim removed 6 bases at V and 6 bases at J, leaving 9 bases unmatched. The DNA for the CDR3 is TGTGCCAGCAGGAAACAGGGGGCGAGAGGAAACATTCAGTACTTC. It specifies CASRKQGARGNIQYF.